One and the same sample provided the 17 T cell receptor beta chains below, sequenced in a study of blood T cell repertoires in COVID-19 (dated by TCRdb to about 2020). The library was produced with the immunoSEQ multiplex PCR assay. Imported from immuneACCESS, the table was reduced by TCRdb to in-frame sequences with V and J called. These copies leave out some clones; in studies compared against another copy, an unresolved V gene accounts for under half, and the cause of the remainder is not known. Here the sample has 93,000 or so clones; roughly 87% occur a single time. Approximately 3.1% of the sample goes to the ten largest clones. Sequencing was performed on peripheral blood. These TCRs come from a man aged 45 to 65 in a cohort sampled during active COVID-19.

The chain has TRBV5-4 and TRBJ2-2, with a tentative D call TRBD1 (6 bases). The CDR3 spans 13 residues. Germline CDR1 reads SGHNT; CDR2 reads YYREEE (reference sequence). The V end was cut by 4 bases, the J end by 7 bases, with 11 bases between. In DNA form, the CDR3 reads TGTGCCAGCAGCAACCCGGACAGCGGGGAGCTGTTTTTT. Its translation is CASSNPDSGELFF.

Concerning this clone: Other DNA sequences in the sample encode the same CDR3. V usage is TRBV5-1 and J usage is TRBJ2-2; D is ambiguous. Germline V gene sequence: CDR1 SGHRS, CDR2 YFSETQ. The V gene lost 0 bases and the J gene lost 1 base, with 4 bases spanning the gap. The CDR3 extends over 14 amino acids. The CDR3 sequence: CASSLGQNTGELFF. The CDR3 DNA follows: TGCGCCAGCAGCTTGGGGCAGAACACCGGGGAGCTGTTTTTT.

This clone appeared once. The chain is built from TRBV5-4 and TRBJ2-1; TRBD2 matches at 11 bases. Unmatched junction bases numbered 5, after V lost 3 bases and J lost 3 bases. CDR1 is SGHNT, CDR2 YYREEE, per germline (reference sequence). The CDR3 extends over 16 amino acids. The CDR3 reads CASSSKTSGDYNEQFF. CDR3 in DNA: TGTGCCAGCAGCTCAAAGACTAGCGGGGACTACAATGAGCAGTTCTTC.

This chain connects TRBV12-5 to TRBJ2-7; no clear D gene. Germline assignment: CDR1 LGHNT and CDR2 FRNRAP. This CDR3 spans 16 amino acids. V was clipped by 5 bases and J by 2 bases, with 19 bases between them. The CDR3 region is CASGTLSSDITYEQYV. CDR3 bases: TGTGCTAGTGGTACCCTAAGCTCAGACATCACCTACGAGCAGTACGTC.

The V gene is TRBV24-1, the J gene TRBJ1-1, with 10 positions matching TRBD1. With V trimmed by 9 bases and J by 4 bases, 4 bases remained unmatched. This CDR3 is built from 13 residues. Looked up from germline, CDR1 is KGHDR and CDR2 is SFDVKD. Here the CDR3 reads CATQDRGSTEAFF. The CDR3 DNA reads as TGTGCCACCCAGGACAGGGGGAGCACTGAAGCTTTCTTT.

The gene calls are TRBV6-5 and TRBJ1-4; 7 bases line up with TRBD1. The CDR3 extends over 14 amino acids. Germline trimming cut 6 bases from V and 3 bases from J; bases unmatched to any gene: 4. In germline, CDR1 is MNHEY, CDR2 SVGAGI. Written as DNA, the CDR3 is TGTGCCAGCAGCGGTCAGGGGGCTAATGAAAAACTGTTTTTT. It translates to CASSGQGANEKLFF.

This clone was detected only once. The chain carries TRBV6-5 and TRBJ2-2; 7 nucleotides match TRBD2. After removal of 6 bases from V and 3 bases from J, the junction contained 7 bases not matched to a gene. The CDR3 spans 15 residues. Germline V gene sequence: CDR1 MNHEY, CDR2 SVGAGI. Written as DNA, the CDR3 is TGTGCCAGCAGGGGAGGACTAGTGTACACCGGGGAGCTGTTTTTT. Translated: CASRGGLVYTGELFF.

This clone was seen a single time. V and J are TRBV10-2 and TRBJ1-1; TRBD1 aligns across 10 bases. Trimming removed 2 bases from V and 1 base from J; junction bases left unmatched: 4. CDR1 WSHSY and CDR2 SAAADI come from the germline V gene. The CDR3 spans 16 residues. DNA of the CDR3: TGCGCCAGCAGTGAGGGGACAGGGGCTTGGAACACTGAAGCTTTCTTT. It codes for CASSEGTGAWNTEAFF.

This clone was seen once. This CDR3 reads CASRLVGGTEAFF. In DNA form, the CDR3 reads TGTGCCAGCAGGCTTGTGGGAGGCACTGAAGCTTTCTTT. The chain combines TRBV12-3 or TRBV12-4 with TRBJ1-1, with no clear D. V lost 6 bases, J lost 4 bases, and 12 bases lay in between. CDR3 length equals 13 residues.

This clone was recorded once. The rearrangement uses TRBV7-3 and TRBJ2-3; unclear D gene. V gave up 3 bases and J gave up 3 bases, with 7 bases separating them. The germline V gene encodes CDR1 SGHTA and CDR2 FQGTGA. CDR3 length: 13 amino acids. CDR3 sequence: CASSFTETDTQYF. CDR3 coding DNA: TGTGCCAGCAGCTTTACAGAAACAGATACGCAGTATTTT.

This sequence joins TRBV6-5 and TRBJ2-5, with 7 positions matching TRBD2. CDR3 length: 12 residues. Germline-derived CDR1 and CDR2 are MNHEY and SVGAGI. V dropped 9 bases and J dropped 4; count of bases not matched to a gene: 5. CDR3 loop: CASTPGGETQYF. CDR3 DNA: TGTGCCAGTACCCCGGGGGGAGAGACCCAGTACTTC.

The rearrangement uses TRBV25-1 and TRBJ2-3, with TRBD2 matching 7 bases. Trimming removed 1 base from V and 1 base from J; junction bases left unmatched: 2. From germline, CDR1 is MGHDK and CDR2 SYGVNS. The CDR3 is 15 residues long. CDR3 residues: CASSESRGGTDTQYF. The CDR3 nucleotides are TGTGCCAGCAGTGAATCTCGGGGGGGCACAGATACGCAGTATTTT.

The chain carries TRBV19 and TRBJ1-2; 12 bases map to TRBD1. The length of the CDR3 is 13 residues. V was clipped by 8 bases and J by 6 bases; unmatched bases: 4. From germline, CDR1 is LNHDA and CDR2 SQIVND (reference sequence). The CDR3 nucleotides read TGTGCCAGTGAAGGGACAGGGGGCGATGGCTACACCTTC. Residues: CASEGTGGDGYTF.

The chain combines TRBV24-1 with TRBJ2-7; TRBD2 aligns across 8 bases. The germline gives CDR1 KGHDR, CDR2 SFDVKD. After removal of 5 bases from V and 2 bases from J, the junction contained 10 bases not matched to a gene. The CDR3 extends over 16 amino acids. Here the CDR3 DNA reads TGTGCCACCAGTGCCCACCCGGGACTAGGGACCTACGAGCAGTACTTC. It codes for CATSAHPGLGTYEQYF.

The chain has TRBV27 and TRBJ1-1; 9 nucleotides align to TRBD1. In germline, CDR1 is MNHEY, CDR2 SMNVEV (reference sequence). CDR3 length: 15 residues. Trimming took 2 bases from V and 1 from J; bases not matched to a gene: 2. The CDR3 sequence is CASSLGTGPNTEAFF. CDR3 nucleotides: TGTGCCAGCAGTTTAGGGACAGGGCCGAACACTGAAGCTTTCTTT.

The chain joins TRBV28 to TRBJ2-7; TRBD1 matches at 10 bases. CDR3 size: 17 residues. The V gene's germline CDR1 is MDHEN and CDR2 SYDVKM. V trimming: 5 bases; J trimming: 3 bases; junction bases outside the gene matches: 13. This CDR3 reads CASSPTGQGLVSYEQYF. The CDR3 DNA sequence: TGTGCCAGCAGTCCAACGGGACAGGGGCTGGTTAGCTACGAGCAGTACTTC. The complete variable domain, with remaining parts taken from reference TRBV28 and TRBJ2-7, reads DVKVTQSSRYLVKRTGEKVFLECVQDMDHENMFWYRQDPGLGLRLIYFSYDVKMKEKGDIPEGYSVSREKKERFSLILESASTNQTSMYLCASSPTGQGLVSYEQYFGPGTRLTVT.

This clone was observed once. The gene calls are TRBV7-2 and TRBJ2-6; a possible D gene is TRBD1 (6 bases). Trimming took 5 bases from V and 0 from J, leaving 17 bases between them. The CDR3 is made up of 18 amino acids. Germline values: CDR1 SGHTA, CDR2 FQGNSA. The CDR3 here is CASSIRRGGNSGANVLTF. For the CDR3, the DNA is TGTGCCAGCAGCATCCGCAGGGGCGGAAACTCTGGGGCCAACGTCCTGACTTTC.